This TCR beta chain came from a study of identical twins. The CDR3 covers 18 residues. Germline V gives CDR1 PRHDT, CDR2 FYEKMQ (reference sequence). The J segment lost 4 bases and the V segment lost 5 bases, leaving 18 bases of the junction unmatched. TCRdb reprocessed the 5' RACE reads with MiXCR, giving one entry per CDR3 protein. This table has under 250,000 distinct CDR3 sequences, approximately 7.8% appearing once. This sample also appeared in a second study, on yellow fever vaccine responses in identical twins. Per that study: Twins reportedly mounted vaccine T cell responses that seemed partly convergent, partly personalized.

The sequencing sample was made of CD8+ T cells sorted from blood. The chain combines TRBV13 with TRBJ2-3, with TRBD1 matching 7 bases. The clonotype comes from a young woman in good health. For the CDR3, the DNA is TGTGCCAGCAGCATACCACGGGACAGTCCTTTTCCCGCAGATACGCAGTATTTT. Amino acids: CASSIPRDSPFPADTQYF.